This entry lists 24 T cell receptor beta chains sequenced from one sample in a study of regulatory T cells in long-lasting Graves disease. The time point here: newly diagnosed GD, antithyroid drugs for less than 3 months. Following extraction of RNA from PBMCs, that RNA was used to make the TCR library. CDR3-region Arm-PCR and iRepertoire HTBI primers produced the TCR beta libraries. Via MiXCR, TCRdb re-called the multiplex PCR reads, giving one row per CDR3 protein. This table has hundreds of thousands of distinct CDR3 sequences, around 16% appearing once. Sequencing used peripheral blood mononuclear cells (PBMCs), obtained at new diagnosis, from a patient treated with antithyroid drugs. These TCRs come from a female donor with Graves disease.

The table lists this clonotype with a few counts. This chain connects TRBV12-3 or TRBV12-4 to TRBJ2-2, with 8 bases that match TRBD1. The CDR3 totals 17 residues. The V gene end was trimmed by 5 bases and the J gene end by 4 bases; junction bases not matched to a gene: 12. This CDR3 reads CASSLAVSGTGTGELFF. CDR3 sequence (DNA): TGTGCCAGCAGTCTGGCGGTCTCCGGGACAGGCACCGGGGAGCTGTTTTTT.

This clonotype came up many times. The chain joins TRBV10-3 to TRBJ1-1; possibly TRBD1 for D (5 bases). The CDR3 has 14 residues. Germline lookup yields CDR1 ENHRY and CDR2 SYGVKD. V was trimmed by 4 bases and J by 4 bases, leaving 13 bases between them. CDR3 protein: CAISGQPGGTEAFF. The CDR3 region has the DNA TGTGCCATCAGTGGACAGCCCGGAGGCACTGAAGCTTTCTTT.

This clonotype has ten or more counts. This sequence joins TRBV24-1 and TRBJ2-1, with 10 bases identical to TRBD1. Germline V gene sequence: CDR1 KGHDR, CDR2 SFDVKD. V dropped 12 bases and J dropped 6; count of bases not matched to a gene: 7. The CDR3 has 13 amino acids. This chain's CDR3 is CASQGQGLNEQFF. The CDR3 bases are TGTGCCTCACAGGGACAGGGGCTCAATGAGCAGTTCTTC.

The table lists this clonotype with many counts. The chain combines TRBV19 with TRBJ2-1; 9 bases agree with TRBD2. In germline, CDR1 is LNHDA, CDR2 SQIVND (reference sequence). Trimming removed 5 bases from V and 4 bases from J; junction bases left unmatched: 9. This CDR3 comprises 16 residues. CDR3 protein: CASSSRREGLYNEQFF. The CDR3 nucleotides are TGTGCCAGTAGTTCGAGGCGGGAGGGCCTATACAATGAGCAGTTCTTC.

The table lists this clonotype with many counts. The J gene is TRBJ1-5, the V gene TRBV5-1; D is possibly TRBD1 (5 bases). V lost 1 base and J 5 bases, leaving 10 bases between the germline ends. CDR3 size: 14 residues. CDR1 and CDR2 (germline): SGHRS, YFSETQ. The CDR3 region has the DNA TGCGCCAGCAGCTTGACAGGAGACGATCAGCCCCAGCATTTT. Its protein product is CASSLTGDDQPQHF.

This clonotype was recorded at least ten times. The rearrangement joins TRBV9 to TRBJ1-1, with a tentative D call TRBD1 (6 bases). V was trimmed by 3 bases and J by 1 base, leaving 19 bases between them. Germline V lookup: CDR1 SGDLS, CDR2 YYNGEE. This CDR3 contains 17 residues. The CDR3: CASSGLSPGQSNTEAFF. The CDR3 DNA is TGTGCCAGCAGCGGCCTTAGTCCGGGACAATCGAACACTGAAGCTTTCTTT.

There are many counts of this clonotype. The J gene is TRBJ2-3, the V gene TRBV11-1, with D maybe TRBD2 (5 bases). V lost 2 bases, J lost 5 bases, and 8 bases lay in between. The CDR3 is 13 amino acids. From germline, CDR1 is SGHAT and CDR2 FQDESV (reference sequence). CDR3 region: CASSLREGDTQYF. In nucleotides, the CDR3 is TGTGCCAGCAGCTTACGTGAGGGAGATACGCAGTATTTT. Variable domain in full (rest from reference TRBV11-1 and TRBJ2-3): EAEVAQSPRYKITEKSQAVAFWCDPISGHATLYWYRQILGQGPELLVQFQDESVVDDSQLPKDRFSAERLKGVDSTLKIQPAELGDSAMYLCASSLREGDTQYFGPGTRLTVL.

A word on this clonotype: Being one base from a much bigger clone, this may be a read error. The CDR3, as DNA: TGTGCCAGCAGGGCGACAGGCTCTGGAAACACCATATATTTT. Its translation is CASRATGSGNTIYF. The chain carries TRBV2 and TRBJ1-3; D may be TRBD1 (6 bases). Per germline, CDR1 SNHLY and CDR2 FYNNEI. The CDR3 loop spans 14 amino acids. Trimming pared 6 bases from V and 0 bases from J, leaving 9 bases between.

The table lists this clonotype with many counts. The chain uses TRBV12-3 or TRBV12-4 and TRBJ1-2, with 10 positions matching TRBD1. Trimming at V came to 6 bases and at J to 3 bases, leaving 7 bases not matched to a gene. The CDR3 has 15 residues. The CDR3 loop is CASSMDRGWDYGYTF. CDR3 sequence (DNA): TGTGCCAGCAGCATGGACAGGGGGTGGGACTATGGCTACACCTTC.

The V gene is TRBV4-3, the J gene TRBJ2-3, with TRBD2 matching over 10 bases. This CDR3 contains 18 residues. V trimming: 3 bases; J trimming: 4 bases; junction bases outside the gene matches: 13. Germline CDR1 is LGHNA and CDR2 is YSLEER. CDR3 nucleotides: TGCGCCAGCAGCCAGGGTACAGCGGGAGGGCCAGGGGCAGATACGCAGTATTTT. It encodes CASSQGTAGGPGADTQYF.

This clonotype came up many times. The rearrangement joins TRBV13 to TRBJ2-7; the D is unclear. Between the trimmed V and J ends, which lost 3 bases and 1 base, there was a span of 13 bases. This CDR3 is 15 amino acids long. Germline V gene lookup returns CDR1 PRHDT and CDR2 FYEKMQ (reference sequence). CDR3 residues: CASSFQSLNSYEQYF. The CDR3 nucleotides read TGTGCCAGCAGCTTCCAAAGCCTCAATTCCTACGAGCAGTACTTC.

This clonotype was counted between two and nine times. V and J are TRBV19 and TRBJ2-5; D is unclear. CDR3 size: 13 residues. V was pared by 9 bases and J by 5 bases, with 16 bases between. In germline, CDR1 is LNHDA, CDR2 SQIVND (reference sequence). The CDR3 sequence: CARQSPTGETQYF. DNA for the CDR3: TGTGCCAGACAAAGTCCTACTGGGGAGACCCAGTACTTC.

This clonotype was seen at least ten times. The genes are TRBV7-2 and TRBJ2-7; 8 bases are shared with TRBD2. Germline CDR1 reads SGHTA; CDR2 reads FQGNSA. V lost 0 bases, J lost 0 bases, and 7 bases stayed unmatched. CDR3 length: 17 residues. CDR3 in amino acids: CASSLALAGPISYEQYF. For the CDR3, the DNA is TGTGCCAGCAGCTTAGCCCTAGCGGGTCCCATCTCCTACGAGCAGTACTTC.

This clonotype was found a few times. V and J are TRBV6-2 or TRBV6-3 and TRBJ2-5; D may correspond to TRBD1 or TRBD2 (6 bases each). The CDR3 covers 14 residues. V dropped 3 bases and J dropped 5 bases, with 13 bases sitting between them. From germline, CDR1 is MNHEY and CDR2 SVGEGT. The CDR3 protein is CASSYRGAGETQYF. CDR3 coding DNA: TGTGCCAGCAGTTATAGGGGGGCCGGGGAGACCCAGTACTTC.

CDR3 sequence: CATGHETEAFF. CDR3 sequence (DNA): TGTGCCACCGGACATGAGACTGAAGCTTTCTTT. The rearrangement uses TRBV10-3 and TRBJ1-1; possibly TRBD1 for D (5 bases). Germline V gives CDR1 ENHRY, CDR2 SYGVKD. The CDR3 is 11 residues long. V lost 10 bases, J lost 5 bases, and 11 bases lay in between.

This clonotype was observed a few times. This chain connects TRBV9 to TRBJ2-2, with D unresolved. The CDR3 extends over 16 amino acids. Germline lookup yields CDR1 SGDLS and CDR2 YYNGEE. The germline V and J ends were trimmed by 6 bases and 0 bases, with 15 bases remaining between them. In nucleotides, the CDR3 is TGTGCCAGCACCCATAGGCAGGCTACGAACACCGGGGAGCTGTTTTTT. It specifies CASTHRQATNTGELFF. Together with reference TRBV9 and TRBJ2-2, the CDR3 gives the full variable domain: DSGVTQTPKHLITATGQRVTLRCSPRSGDLSVYWYQQSLDQGLQFLIQYYNGEERAKGNILERFSAQQFPDLHSELNLSSLELGDSALYFCASTHRQATNTGELFFGEGSRLTVL.

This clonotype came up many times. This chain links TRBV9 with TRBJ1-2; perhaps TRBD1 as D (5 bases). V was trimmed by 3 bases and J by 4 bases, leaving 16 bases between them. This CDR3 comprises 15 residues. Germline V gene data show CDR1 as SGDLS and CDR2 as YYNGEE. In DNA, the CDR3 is TGTGCCAGCAGCGGAAGGGACCCACTGAGCTATGGCTACACCTTC. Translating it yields CASSGRDPLSYGYTF. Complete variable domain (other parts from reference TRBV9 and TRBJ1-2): DSGVTQTPKHLITATGQRVTLRCSPRSGDLSVYWYQQSLDQGLQFLIQYYNGEERAKGNILERFSAQQFPDLHSELNLSSLELGDSALYFCASSGRDPLSYGYTFGSGTRLTVV.

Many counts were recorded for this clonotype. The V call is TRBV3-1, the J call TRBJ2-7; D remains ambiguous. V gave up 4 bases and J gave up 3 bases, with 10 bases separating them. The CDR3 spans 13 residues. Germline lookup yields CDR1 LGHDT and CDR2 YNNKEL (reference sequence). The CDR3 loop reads CASSPNDFYEQYF. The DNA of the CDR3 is TGTGCCAGCAGCCCTAATGACTTCTACGAGCAGTACTTC.

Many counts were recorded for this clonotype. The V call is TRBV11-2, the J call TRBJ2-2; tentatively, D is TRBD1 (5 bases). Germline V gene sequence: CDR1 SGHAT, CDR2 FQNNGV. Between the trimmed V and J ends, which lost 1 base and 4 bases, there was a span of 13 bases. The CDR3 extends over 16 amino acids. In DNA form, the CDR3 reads TGTGCCAGCAGCTTAGTGGGCAGGGCCGGCACCGGGGAGCTGTTTTTT. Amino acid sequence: CASSLVGRAGTGELFF.

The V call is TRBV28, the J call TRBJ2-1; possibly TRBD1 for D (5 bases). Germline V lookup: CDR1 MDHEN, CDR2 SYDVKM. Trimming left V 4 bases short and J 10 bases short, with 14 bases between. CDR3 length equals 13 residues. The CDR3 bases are TGTGCCAGCAGTTCGACAGTATCTAAGGAGCAGTTCTTC. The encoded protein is CASSSTVSKEQFF.

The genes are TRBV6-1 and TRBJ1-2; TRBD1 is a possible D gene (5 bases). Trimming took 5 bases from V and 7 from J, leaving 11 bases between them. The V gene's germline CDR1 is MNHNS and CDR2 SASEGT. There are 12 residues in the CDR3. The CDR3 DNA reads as TGTGCCAGCAGTCAGGGACTTTCTGGCTACACCTTC. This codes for CASSQGLSGYTF.

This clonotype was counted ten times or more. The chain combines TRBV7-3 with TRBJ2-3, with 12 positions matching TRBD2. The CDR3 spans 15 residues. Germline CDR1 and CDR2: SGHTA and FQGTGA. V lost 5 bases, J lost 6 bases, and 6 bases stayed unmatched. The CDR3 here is CASSPSGGARDTQYF. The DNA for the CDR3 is TGTGCCAGCAGCCCTAGCGGGGGGGCCAGGGATACGCAGTATTTT.

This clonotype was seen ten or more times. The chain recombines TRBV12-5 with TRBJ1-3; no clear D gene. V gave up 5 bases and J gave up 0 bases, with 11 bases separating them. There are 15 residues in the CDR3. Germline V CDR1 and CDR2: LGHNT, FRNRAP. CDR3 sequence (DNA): TGTGCTAGTGGTCCCCACCCGAGCTCTGGAAACACCATATATTTT. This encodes CASGPHPSSGNTIYF.

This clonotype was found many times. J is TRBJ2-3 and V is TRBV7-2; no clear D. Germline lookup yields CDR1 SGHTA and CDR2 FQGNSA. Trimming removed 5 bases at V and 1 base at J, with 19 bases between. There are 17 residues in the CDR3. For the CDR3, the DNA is TGTGCCAGCAGCCGTGGTCGCGGTTCTGCCCGCACAGATACGCAGTATTTT. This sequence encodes CASSRGRGSARTDTQYF.